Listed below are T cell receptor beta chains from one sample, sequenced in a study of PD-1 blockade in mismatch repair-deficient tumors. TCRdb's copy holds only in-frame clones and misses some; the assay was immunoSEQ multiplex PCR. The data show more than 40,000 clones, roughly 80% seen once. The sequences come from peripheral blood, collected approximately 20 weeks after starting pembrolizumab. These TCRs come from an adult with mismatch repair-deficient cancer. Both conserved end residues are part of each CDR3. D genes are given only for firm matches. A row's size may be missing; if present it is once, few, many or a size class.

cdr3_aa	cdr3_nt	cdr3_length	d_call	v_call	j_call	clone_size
CASSIVGQLGETQYF	TGTGCCAGTAGTATAGTTGGACAGTTGGGGGAGACCCAGTACTTC	15	NA	TRBV19	TRBJ2-5	NA
CASGPTGTSDTDTQYF	TGTGCCAGCGGACCCACAGGGACTAGCGACACAGATACGCAGTATTTT	16	TRBD2	TRBV14	TRBJ2-3	NA
CASRVGMGVDEQFF	TGTGCCAGTAGAGTAGGAATGGGAGTCGATGAGCAGTTCTTC	14	NA	TRBV19	TRBJ2-1	NA
CASRVGYNEQFF	TGTGCCAGCAGGGTTGGATACAATGAGCAGTTCTTC	12	NA	TRBV19	TRBJ2-1	few
CASSTSTAKPHEQFF	TGTGCCAGCAGTACTAGTACCGCGAAACCCCATGAGCAGTTCTTC	15	NA	TRBV6-5	TRBJ2-1	few
CAWSVSVGTEAFF	TGTGCCTGGAGTGTATCTGTCGGGACTGAAGCTTTCTTT	13	NA	TRBV30	TRBJ1-1	NA
CASSEGNTIYF	TGTGCCAGCAGTGAGGGAAACACCATATATTTT	11	NA	TRBV2	TRBJ1-3	few
CASSPSGTSGSEQFF	TGTGCCAGCAGCCCTTCCGGGACTAGCGGGAGTGAGCAGTTCTTC	15	TRBD2	TRBV7-2	TRBJ2-1	NA
CASSRTDRTTLYGYTF	TGCGCCAGCAGCAGAACGGACAGAACCACTCTCTATGGCTACACCTTC	16	NA	TRBV5-1	TRBJ1-2	NA
CASRRDRGLLAKNIQYF	TGTGCCAGCAGAAGGGACAGGGGACTCTTAGCCAAAAACATTCAGTACTTC	17	TRBD1	TRBV5-6	TRBJ2-4	NA
CASSGVGVGNQPQHF	TGTGCCAGCTCAGGGGTGGGGGTCGGCAATCAGCCCCAGCATTTT	15	NA	TRBV18	TRBJ1-5	NA
CASSLEGVPDTQYF	TGCGCCAGCAGCTTGGAAGGAGTGCCGGATACGCAGTATTTT	14	NA	TRBV5-1	TRBJ2-3	NA
CPAGGQGHGGELFF	TGTCCTGCCGGGGGACAGGGGCATGGCGGGGAGCTGTTTTTT	14	NA	TRBV21-1	TRBJ2-2	NA
CASSWTVNTEAFF	TGTGCCAGCAGTTGGACGGTGAACACTGAAGCTTTCTTT	13	NA	TRBV27	TRBJ1-1	NA
CASSISFLWDRGPQDQPQHF	TGTGCCAGTAGTATCTCCTTTCTATGGGACAGGGGGCCCCAAGATCAGCCCCAGCATTTT	20	TRBD1	TRBV19	TRBJ1-5	once
CASRLQGKGGYTF	TGTGCCAGCAGATTACAGGGCAAAGGTGGCTACACCTTC	13	NA	TRBV5-6	TRBJ1-2	NA
CASSPTTGLQPQHF	TGTGCCAGCAGTCCCACGACAGGGTTACAGCCCCAGCATTTT	14	TRBD1	TRBV27	TRBJ1-5	medium-sized
CASSGTGWGTQYF	TGTGCCAGCAGTGGGACAGGGTGGGGGACCCAGTACTTC	13	TRBD1	TRBV27	TRBJ2-5	NA
CASSLLGTDQETQYF	TGCGCCAGCAGCTTGTTGGGCACCGACCAAGAGACCCAGTACTTC	15	NA	TRBV5-1	TRBJ2-5	once
CASSFSGGGGYTF	TGTGCCAGCAGTTTTAGCGGCGGGGGTGGCTACACCTTC	13	NA	TRBV6-5	TRBJ1-2	NA
CASSLKVSAQGDTEAFF	TGTGCCAGCAGCTTGAAGGTGTCGGCCCAGGGCGACACTGAAGCTTTCTTT	17	NA	TRBV5-4	TRBJ1-1	NA
CATLGTSYEQFF	TGTGCCACATTAGGGACTAGCTATGAGCAGTTCTTC	12	TRBD2	TRBV6-5	TRBJ2-1	NA
CASSAVETQYF	TGTGCCAGCAGCGCCGTTGAGACCCAGTACTTC	11	NA	TRBV11-2	TRBJ2-5	NA
CSVGENIQYF	TGCAGCGTTGGAGAAAACATTCAGTACTTC	10	NA	TRBV29-1	TRBJ2-4	NA
CATSRDRTASIQYF	TGTGCCACCAGCAGAGATAGGACAGCTAGCATTCAGTACTTC	14	NA	TRBV15	TRBJ2-4	NA
CASTHRGLGANVLTF	TGTGCCAGCACTCACCGGGGGCTTGGGGCCAACGTCCTGACTTTC	15	NA	TRBV25-1	TRBJ2-6	NA
CASSQREGAEAFF	TGTGCCAGCAGCCAACGTGAGGGGGCTGAAGCTTTCTTT	13	NA	TRBV7-8	TRBJ1-1	NA
CASRGDRSSYEQYF	TGTGCCAGCAGAGGGGACAGGAGCTCCTACGAGCAGTACTTC	14	TRBD1	TRBV27	TRBJ2-7	NA
CASSFGTSGYEQYF	TGTGCCAGCAGCTTCGGGACTAGCGGGTACGAGCAGTACTTC	14	TRBD2	TRBV5-8	TRBJ2-7	few
CSAMRGGGYGYTF	TGCAGCGCCATGCGAGGGGGGGGCTATGGCTACACCTTC	13	NA	TRBV29-1	TRBJ1-2	NA
CASSLFGWTGNTEAFF	TGTGCCAGCAGCTTATTCGGTTGGACGGGGAACACTGAAGCTTTCTTT	16	NA	TRBV7-6	TRBJ1-1	NA
CASSRTGNPFDSYEQYF	TGTGCCAGTAGCCGGACAGGGAATCCCTTCGACTCCTACGAGCAGTACTTC	17	TRBD1	TRBV19	TRBJ2-7	NA
CAWSQNNEQFF	TGTGCCTGGAGTCAAAACAATGAGCAGTTCTTC	11	NA	TRBV30	TRBJ2-1	NA
CASAREGKGIGELFF	TGTGCCAGCGCCCGCGAGGGGAAGGGGATCGGGGAGCTGTTTTTT	15	NA	TRBV6-1	TRBJ2-2	NA
CASTFIADSYNEQFF	TGTGCCAGCACCTTTATAGCGGACTCCTACAATGAGCAGTTCTTC	15	NA	TRBV7-6	TRBJ2-1	few
CATSRGTGQETQYF	TGTGCCACCAGCAGGGGAACAGGGCAAGAGACCCAGTACTTC	14	NA	TRBV15	TRBJ2-5	NA
CASSIDFFGGRNYGYTF	TGTGCCAGTAGTATAGATTTCTTTGGAGGGCGGAACTATGGCTACACCTTC	17	NA	TRBV19	TRBJ1-2	NA
CASRPAVARVPTEAFF	TGTGCCAGTAGGCCGGCAGTGGCGAGAGTACCCACTGAAGCTTTCTTT	16	NA	TRBV19	TRBJ1-1	NA
CASSLGASGIDEQFF	TGCGCCAGCAGCTTGGGAGCTAGCGGGATTGATGAGCAGTTCTTC	15	TRBD2	TRBV5-1	TRBJ2-1	NA
CASSKTSGSTDTQYF	TGTGCCAGCAGTAAGACTAGCGGGAGCACAGATACGCAGTATTTT	15	TRBD2	TRBV6-6	TRBJ2-3	NA
CASSLDLATGANVLTF	TGTGCCAGCAGCTTAGATCTGGCTACTGGGGCCAACGTCCTGACTTTC	16	NA	TRBV7-2	TRBJ2-6	once
CASTPGTGGYGYTF	TGTGCCAGCACCCCGGGGACAGGGGGCTATGGCTACACCTTC	14	TRBD1	TRBV7-2	TRBJ1-2	NA
CSVYGTVAEAFF	TGCAGCGTCTACGGGACAGTTGCTGAAGCTTTCTTT	12	TRBD1	TRBV29-1	TRBJ1-1	once
CASSAPGLAGGTDTQYF	TGTGCCAGCAGCGCCCCCGGTCTAGCGGGGGGCACAGATACGCAGTATTTT	17	TRBD2	TRBV5-6	TRBJ2-3	NA
CASPREREGYEQFF	TGTGCCAGCCCGAGGGAGCGGGAAGGATATGAGCAGTTCTTC	14	TRBD2	TRBV2	TRBJ2-1	NA
CASSGTGAYEQYF	TGTGCCAGTTCCGGGACAGGAGCCTACGAGCAGTACTTC	13	TRBD1	TRBV19	TRBJ2-7	NA
CASSLVGLMNTEAFF	TGTGCCAGCAGCTTAGTTGGACTGATGAACACTGAAGCTTTCTTT	15	NA	TRBV7-9	TRBJ1-1	NA
CASSSSPDYEGGEQYF	TGTGCCAGCAGCTCTAGCCCCGACTACGAGGGAGGCGAGCAGTACTTC	16	NA	TRBV7-9	TRBJ2-7	few
CASSLGNTGELFF	TGTGCCAGCAGTTTAGGGAACACCGGGGAGCTGTTTTTT	13	NA	TRBV27	TRBJ2-2	NA
CASSSEDTEAFF	TGTGCCAGCAGTTCGGAAGACACTGAAGCTTTCTTT	12	NA	TRBV28	TRBJ1-1	NA
CASSLTGTGANYGYTF	TGCGCCAGCAGCTTGACCGGGACAGGAGCTAACTATGGCTACACCTTC	16	TRBD1	TRBV5-1	TRBJ1-2	once
CSARGTDTQYF	TGCAGTGCTAGAGGCACAGATACGCAGTATTTT	11	NA	TRBV20-1	TRBJ2-3	few
CASRKQALHYGYTF	TGTGCCAGCAGGAAGCAGGCGCTTCACTATGGCTACACCTTC	14	NA	TRBV6-5	TRBJ1-2	NA
CASSVPSGRAGYEQYF	TGTGCCAGCAGTGTTCCTAGCGGGAGGGCCGGTTACGAGCAGTACTTC	16	TRBD2	TRBV6-1	TRBJ2-7	NA
CASSLVSGSNQYNEQFF	TGCGCCAGCAGCTTGGTTAGCGGGAGTAATCAGTACAATGAGCAGTTCTTC	17	TRBD2	TRBV5-1	TRBJ2-1	NA
CASSAPTGAGRGGYTF	TGTGCCAGCAGCGCGCCGACTGGAGCTGGCCGCGGTGGCTACACCTTC	16	NA	TRBV9	TRBJ1-2	NA
CASSLGGERTQYF	TGTGCCAGCAGCTTAGGTGGGGAGCGAACGCAGTATTTT	13	NA	TRBV7-2	TRBJ2-3	NA
CAISESTGRTEAFF	TGTGCCATCAGTGAGTCGACAGGGCGGACTGAAGCTTTCTTT	14	TRBD1	TRBV10-3	TRBJ1-1	NA